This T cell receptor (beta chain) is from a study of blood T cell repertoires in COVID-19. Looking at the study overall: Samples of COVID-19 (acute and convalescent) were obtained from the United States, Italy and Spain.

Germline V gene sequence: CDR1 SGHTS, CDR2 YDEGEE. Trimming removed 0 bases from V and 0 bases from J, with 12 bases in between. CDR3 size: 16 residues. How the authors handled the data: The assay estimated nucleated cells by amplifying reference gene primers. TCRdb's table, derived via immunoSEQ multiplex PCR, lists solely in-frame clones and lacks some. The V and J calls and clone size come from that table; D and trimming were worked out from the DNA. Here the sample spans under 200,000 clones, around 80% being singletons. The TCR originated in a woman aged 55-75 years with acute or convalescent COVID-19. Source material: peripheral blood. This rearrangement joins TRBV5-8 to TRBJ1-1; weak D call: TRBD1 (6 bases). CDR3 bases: TGTGCCAGCAGCTTGGAGGGGGGGCGGATGAACACTGAAGCTTTCTTT. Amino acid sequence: CASSLEGGRMNTEAFF.